This TCR beta chain was sequenced in a study of T cells in Graves' hyperthyroidism and ophthalmopathy. This CDR3 is built from 12 residues. The germline V gene has CDR1 ENHRY and CDR2 SYGVKD. Trimming removed 0 bases from V and 6 bases from J, with 6 bases in between. Amplified regions were TCR beta CDR3 sequences from RNA transcripts. First-round RT-PCR targeting the TCR CDR3 was performed with the HTBI primer set. TCRdb reanalysed the multiplex PCR reads using MiXCR and keeps one entry per CDR3 protein. The repertoire holds 300,000 to 450,000 distinct CDR3 sequences, with roughly 14% as singletons. The receptor's source is a man aged 30 to 45 with Graves' hyperthyroidism that later progressed to Graves' ophthalmopathy. Sequences were obtained from blood. The chain carries TRBV10-3 and TRBJ2-7, with D possibly TRBD1 on 6 matching bases. CDR3 DNA sequence: TGTGCCATCAGTGAGTCAGGGGGCGAGCAGTACTTC. Residues: CAISESGGEQYF.